The rows below give T cell receptor beta chains drawn from one sample of a study of T cells after posttransplantation cyclophosphamide. Produced via immunoSEQ multiplex PCR; TCRdb's table is partial and in-frame only. Among roughly 5,000 clones listed, roughly 93% were seen once. Sequencing used CD4+ T cells sorted from bone marrow. The receptors shown here come from a woman aged 60-75 years in good health, CMV-negative, and a related stem cell transplant donor. The CDR3 runs from the conserved cysteine through the conserved F or W. A D gene is named only where the DNA matches it firmly. For some rows the clone size is stated as once, few or many, or as a class when expanded; others skip it.

TRBJ1-2,.,.,TRBV6-5,CASSSLTGLGYGYTF,TGTGCCAGCAGTTCCCTTACAGGGTTAGGGTATGGCTACACCTTC
TRBJ1-1,.,TRBD1,TRBV7-2,CASSPDRGAFF,TGTGCCAGCAGCCCCGACAGGGGTGCTTTCTTT
TRBJ1-6,.,.,TRBV5-5,CASSLGLINSPLHF,TGTGCCAGCAGCTTGGGGCTGATTAATTCACCCCTCCACTTT
TRBJ1-6,.,.,TRBV4-1,CASSQEPAGGYNSPLHF,TGCGCCAGCAGCCAAGAGCCGGCCGGGGGCTATAATTCACCCCTCCACTTT
TRBJ1-1,.,TRBD1,TRBV6-1,CASSRRGGPDTEAFF,TGTGCCAGCAGCCGCCGAGGGGGCCCTGATACTGAAGCTTTCTTT
TRBJ2-1,.,TRBD2,TRBV5-1,CASSSRSGLAGDEQFF,TGCGCCAGCAGCTCCAGGTCGGGACTGGCGGGAGATGAGCAGTTCTTC
TRBJ2-7,few,TRBD2,TRBV5-5,CASSLGTSGIYEQYF,TGTGCCAGCAGCTTAGGGACTAGCGGGATCTACGAGCAGTACTTC
TRBJ2-1,.,.,TRBV6-5,CASSYSGSGGHNEQFF,TGTGCCAGCAGTTACTCGGGTAGCGGAGGGCACAATGAGCAGTTCTTC
TRBJ1-3,.,.,TRBV9,CASSVNAGAGNTIYF,TGTGCCAGCAGCGTCAATGCAGGGGCTGGAAACACCATATATTTT
TRBJ2-2,.,.,TRBV5-1,CASSPRTANTGELFF,TGCGCCAGCAGCCCGCGGACAGCGAACACCGGGGAGCTGTTTTTT
TRBJ2-1,.,TRBD1,TRBV25-1,CASSEFDRGDNEQFF,TGTGCCAGCAGTGAATTTGACAGGGGGGACAATGAGCAGTTCTTC
TRBJ2-1,.,TRBD2,TRBV14,CASSPRLAGVGEQLF,TGTGCCAGCAGCCCGAGACTAGCGGGAGTAGGTGAGCAGCTCTTC
TRBJ2-3,.,.,TRBV4-3,CASSRRLAGSGTDTQYF,TGCGCCAGCAGCCGCCGACTTGCGGGGAGTGGCACAGATACGCAGTATTTT
TRBJ2-1,.,.,TRBV18,CASSRGTYNEQFF,TGTGCCAGCTCACGAGGGACTTACAATGAGCAGTTCTTC
TRBJ2-1,.,TRBD2,TRBV7-2,CASSLGLAGGLDEQFF,TGTGCCAGCAGCCTCGGACTAGCGGGGGGGCTCGATGAGCAGTTCTTC
TRBJ2-2,.,.,TRBV9,CASSEAADIGELFF,TGTGCCAGCAGCGAAGCCGCTGATATTGGTGAGCTGTTTTTT
TRBJ1-6,few,TRBD1,TRBV4-2,CASSPGQQGAFNSPLHF,TGTGCCAGCAGCCCGGGACAGCAGGGGGCCTTTAATTCACCCCTCCACTTT
TRBJ2-1,.,TRBD2,TRBV27,CASSLIWTSSGVDEQFF,TGTGCCAGCAGTTTAATTTGGACTAGTAGTGGCGTGGATGAGCAGTTCTTC
TRBJ2-4,.,TRBD1,TRBV5-6,CASSWTGGNIQYF,TGTGCCAGCAGCTGGACAGGCGGAAACATTCAGTACTTC
TRBJ2-7,.,TRBD2,TRBV6-5,CASSYLGGGSYEQYF,TGTGCCAGCAGTTACTTGGGGGGGGGCTCCTACGAGCAGTACTTC
TRBJ1-6,.,.,TRBV27,CASSLLAGPNSPLHF,TGTGCCAGCAGTTTATTAGCAGGGCCCAATTCACCCCTCCACTTT
TRBJ1-4,few,TRBD1,TRBV7-2,CASSLRIGTANEKLFF,TGTGCCAGCAGCTTAAGAATCGGGACAGCGAATGAAAAACTGTTTTTT
TRBJ1-3,.,.,TRBV5-1,CASSLEPAGNTIYF,TGCGCCAGCAGCCTGGAACCGGCTGGAAACACCATATATTTT
TRBJ1-6,.,TRBD1,TRBV9,CASSAGDRNNSPLHF,TGTGCCAGCAGCGCCGGGGACAGGAATAATTCACCCCTCCACTTT
TRBJ2-6,.,.,TRBV5-4,CASSFNSGANVLTF,TGTGCCAGCAGCTTTAACTCTGGGGCCAACGTCCTGACTTTC
TRBJ2-1,.,TRBD2,TRBV5-1,CASSTLGGRSYNEQFF,TGCGCCAGCAGCACCCTTGGCGGGAGGTCCTACAATGAGCAGTTCTTC
TRBJ1-1,once,.,TRBV5-1,CASSLGDTMNTEAFF,TGCGCCAGCAGCTTGGGTGACACCATGAACACTGAAGCTTTCTTT
TRBJ2-3,.,TRBD2,TRBV9,CASSVEAGGYDTQYF,TGTGCCAGCAGCGTAGAAGCGGGGGGGTACGATACGCAGTATTTT
TRBJ1-5,.,.,TRBV29-1,CSVEVGVNQPQHF,TGCAGCGTTGAAGTGGGAGTAAATCAGCCCCAGCATTTT
TRBJ1-1,.,.,TRBV5-8,CASSWGGPGTSYTEAFF,TGTGCCAGCAGCTGGGGGGGACCGGGCACTTCTTACACTGAAGCTTTCTTT
TRBJ2-2,few,.,TRBV4-2,CASSQDLTTGELFF,TGTGCCAGCAGCCAAGACCTAACCACCGGGGAGCTGTTTTTT
TRBJ1-3,few,.,TRBV7-6,CASSLNSGGPLSGNTIYF,TGTGCCAGCAGCTTAAATAGCGGGGGACCTTTGTCTGGAAACACCATATATTTT
TRBJ2-1,.,.,TRBV4-2,CASSHQSRTTGDNEQFF,TGTGCCAGCAGCCATCAATCACGGACTACGGGCGACAATGAGCAGTTCTTC
TRBJ1-5,.,.,TRBV7-2,CASSSRPPGSGQPQHF,TGTGCCAGCAGCTCCCGGCCCCCAGGGTCTGGTCAGCCCCAGCATTTT
TRBJ2-7,.,.,TRBV7-2,CASSRDSSYEQYF,TGTGCCAGCAGCCGAGACAGCTCCTACGAGCAGTACTTC
TRBJ1-2,.,TRBD1,TRBV5-4,CASSSYPGQEYGYTF,TGTGCCAGCAGCTCCTATCCCGGACAGGAGTATGGCTACACCTTC
TRBJ1-2,.,TRBD1,TRBV14,CASSQSSGTGVGYTF,TGTGCCAGCAGCCAGTCATCCGGGACAGGGGTTGGCTACACCTTC
TRBJ2-2,.,.,TRBV4-3,CASSLESTYTGELFF,TGCGCCAGCAGCCTAGAGAGTACTTACACCGGGGAGCTGTTTTTT
TRBJ1-4,.,.,TRBV6-6,CASSRTSEKLFF,TGTGCCAGCAGTCGGACTTCAGAAAAACTGTTTTTT
TRBJ1-1,.,.,TRBV5-4,CASSLEPGETEAFF,TGTGCCAGCAGCTTGGAGCCAGGGGAGACTGAAGCTTTCTTT